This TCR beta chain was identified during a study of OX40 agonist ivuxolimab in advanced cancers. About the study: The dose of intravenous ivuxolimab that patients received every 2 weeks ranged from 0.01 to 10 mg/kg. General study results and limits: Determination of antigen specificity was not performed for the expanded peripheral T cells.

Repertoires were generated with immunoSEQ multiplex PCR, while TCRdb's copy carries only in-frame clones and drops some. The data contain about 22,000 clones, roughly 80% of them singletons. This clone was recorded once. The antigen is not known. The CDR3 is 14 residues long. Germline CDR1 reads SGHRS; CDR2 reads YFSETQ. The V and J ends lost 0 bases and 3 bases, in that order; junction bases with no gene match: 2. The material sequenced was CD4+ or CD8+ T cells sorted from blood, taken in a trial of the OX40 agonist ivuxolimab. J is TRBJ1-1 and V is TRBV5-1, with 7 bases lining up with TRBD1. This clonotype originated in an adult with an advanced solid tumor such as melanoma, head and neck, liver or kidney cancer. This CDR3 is CASSLGGGDTEAFF. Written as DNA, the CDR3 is TGCGCCAGCAGCTTGGGAGGGGGCGACACTGAAGCTTTCTTT.